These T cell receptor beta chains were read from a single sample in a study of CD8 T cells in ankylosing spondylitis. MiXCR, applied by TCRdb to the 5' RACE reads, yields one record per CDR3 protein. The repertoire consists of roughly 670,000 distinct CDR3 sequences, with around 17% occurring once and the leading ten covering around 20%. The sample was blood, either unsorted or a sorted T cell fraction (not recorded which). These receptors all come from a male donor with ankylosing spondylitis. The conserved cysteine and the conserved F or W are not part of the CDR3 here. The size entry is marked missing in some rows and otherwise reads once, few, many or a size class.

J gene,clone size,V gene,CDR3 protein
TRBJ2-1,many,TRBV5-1,ASTLTQSSNEQF
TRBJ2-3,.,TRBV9,ASSVGGAGPTDTQY
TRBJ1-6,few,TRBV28,ASSLIEGPLH
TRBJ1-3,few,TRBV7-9,ASSSDSIAGNTIY
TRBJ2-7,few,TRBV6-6,ASNRDLSYEQY
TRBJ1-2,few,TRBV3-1,ASSKDRDTYGYT
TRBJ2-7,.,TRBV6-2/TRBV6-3,ASSYPQAYEQY
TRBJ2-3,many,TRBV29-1,SVDEATDTQY
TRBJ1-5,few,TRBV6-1,ASSMTGEQPQH
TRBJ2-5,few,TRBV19,ASSTGRRIQETQY
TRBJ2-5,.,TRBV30,AWNRVSETQY
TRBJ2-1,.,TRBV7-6,ASSLALITGGTHYNEQF
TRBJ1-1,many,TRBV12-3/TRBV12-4,ASSLPTEGLKAF
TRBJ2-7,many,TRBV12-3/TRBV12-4,ASSLGGTSTYEQY
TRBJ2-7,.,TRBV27,ASSPSTGDSYEQY
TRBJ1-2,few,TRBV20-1,SARDAGMGYT
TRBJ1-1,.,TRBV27,ASSPGAGRNTEAF
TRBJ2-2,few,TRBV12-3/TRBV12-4,ASCKTNTGELF
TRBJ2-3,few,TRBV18,ASSPLASGSKTT
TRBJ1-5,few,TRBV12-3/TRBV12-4,ASTSGTGERQPQH
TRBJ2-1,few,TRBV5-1,ASSQAGTSSNEQF
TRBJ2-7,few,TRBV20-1,SAMGTSGGTYEQY
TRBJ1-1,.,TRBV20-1,SARIPGTEANTEAF
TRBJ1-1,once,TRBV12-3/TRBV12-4,TSSLATLVTAMNTEAF
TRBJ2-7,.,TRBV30,AWSVSQGILEQY
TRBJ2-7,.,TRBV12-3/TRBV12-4,ASSLRASQTRPYEQY
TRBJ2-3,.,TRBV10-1,ASSEGVTWNTQY
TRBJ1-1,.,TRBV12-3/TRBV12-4,ASSLGPGAF
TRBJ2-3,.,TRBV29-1,SVEEALAGADTQY
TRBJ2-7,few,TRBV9,ASSVGDGTYEQY
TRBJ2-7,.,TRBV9,ASSTGLGEQY
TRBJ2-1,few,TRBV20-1,SARDSVGVRGNEQF
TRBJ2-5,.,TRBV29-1,SIVPALAEETQY
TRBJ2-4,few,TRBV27,ASSSSGQGKNIQY
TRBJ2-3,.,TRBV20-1,SARGLAGGTQY
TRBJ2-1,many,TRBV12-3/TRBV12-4,ASRYSGGRNEQF
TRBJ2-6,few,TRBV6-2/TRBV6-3,ATWWDSDYAGANVLT
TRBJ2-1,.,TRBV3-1,ASRQGAGDEQF
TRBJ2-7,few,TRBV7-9,ASSLEGPGEQY
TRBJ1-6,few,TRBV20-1,SARGGDSNSPLH
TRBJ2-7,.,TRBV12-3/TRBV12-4,ASRRGQSYEQY
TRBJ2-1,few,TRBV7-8,ASSTMPGLAANEQF
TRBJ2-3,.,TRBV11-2,ASSPRGAEAGGPDTQY
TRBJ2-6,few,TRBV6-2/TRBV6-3,ASTLGGSGANVLT
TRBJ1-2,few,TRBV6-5,ASSSGVNYGYT
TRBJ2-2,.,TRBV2,ASSEALSVDTYTGELF
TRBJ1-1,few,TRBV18,ASSPSTGGVTEAF
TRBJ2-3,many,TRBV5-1,ASSPGLAGGTQY
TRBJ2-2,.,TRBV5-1,ASSPGSEGYTGELF
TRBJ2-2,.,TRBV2,ASQLQLNTGELF
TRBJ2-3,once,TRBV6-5,ASSYLIGTDTQY